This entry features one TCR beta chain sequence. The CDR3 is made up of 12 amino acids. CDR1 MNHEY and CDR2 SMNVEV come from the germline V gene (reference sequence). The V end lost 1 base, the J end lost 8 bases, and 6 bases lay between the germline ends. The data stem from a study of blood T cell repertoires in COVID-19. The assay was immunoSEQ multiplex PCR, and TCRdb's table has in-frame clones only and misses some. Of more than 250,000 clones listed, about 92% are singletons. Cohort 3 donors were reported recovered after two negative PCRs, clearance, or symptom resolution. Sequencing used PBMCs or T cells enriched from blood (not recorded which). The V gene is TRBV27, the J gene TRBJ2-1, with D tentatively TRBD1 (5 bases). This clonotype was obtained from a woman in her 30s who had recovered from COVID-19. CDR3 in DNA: TGTGCCAGCAGTTTATGGGGCGATGAGCAGTTCTTC. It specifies CASSLWGDEQFF.